This T cell receptor (beta chain) was found in a study of blood T cell repertoires in COVID-19. In the original processing: For nucleated cells, counts were estimated from reference gene primer amplification. Assay used: immunoSEQ multiplex PCR; TCRdb lists only in-frame clones, some missing. That table supplies the V and J calls and clone size; D and trimming were determined from the DNA. Of around 300,000 clones in the sample, roughly 84% were seen once. CDR3 length: 15 amino acids. The junction had 5 bases not matched to a gene; V was cut back by 2 bases and J by 1 base. From germline, CDR1 is SGHRS and CDR2 YFSETQ.

Sample: peripheral blood. This TCR came from a middle-aged man with active or convalescent COVID-19. This rearrangement joins TRBV5-1 to TRBJ1-2; 7 bases agree with TRBD1. The CDR3 DNA sequence: TGCGCCAGCAGCTTAGGGGACAGATTTAACTATGGCTACACCTTC. Translated, it gives CASSLGDRFNYGYTF.